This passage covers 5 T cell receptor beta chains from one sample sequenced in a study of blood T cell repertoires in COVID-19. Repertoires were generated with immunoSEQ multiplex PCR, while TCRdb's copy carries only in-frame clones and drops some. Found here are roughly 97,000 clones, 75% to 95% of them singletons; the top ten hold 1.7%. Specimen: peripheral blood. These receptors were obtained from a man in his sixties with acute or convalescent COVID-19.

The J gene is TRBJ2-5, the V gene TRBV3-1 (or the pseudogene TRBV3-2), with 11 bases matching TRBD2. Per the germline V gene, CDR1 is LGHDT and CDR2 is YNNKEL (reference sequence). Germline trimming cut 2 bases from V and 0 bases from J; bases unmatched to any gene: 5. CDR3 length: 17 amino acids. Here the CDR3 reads CASSQSGLAGYQETQYF. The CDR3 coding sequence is TGTGCCAGCAGCCAATCAGGACTAGCGGGCTACCAAGAGACCCAGTACTTC.

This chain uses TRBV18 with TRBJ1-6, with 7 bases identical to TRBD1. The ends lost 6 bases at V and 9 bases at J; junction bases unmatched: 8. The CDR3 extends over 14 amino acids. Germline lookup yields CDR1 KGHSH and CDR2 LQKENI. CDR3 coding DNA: TGTGCCAGCTCTCCTGACAGGGCCGGTTCACCCCTCCACTTT. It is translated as CASSPDRAGSPLHF.

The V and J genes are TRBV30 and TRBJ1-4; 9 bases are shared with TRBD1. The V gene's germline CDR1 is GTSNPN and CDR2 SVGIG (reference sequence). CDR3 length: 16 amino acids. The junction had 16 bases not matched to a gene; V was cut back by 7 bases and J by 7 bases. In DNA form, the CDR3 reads TGTGCCTTCACCGATCCGGGACAGGGATCCTCTGAAAAACTGTTTTTT. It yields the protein CAFTDPGQGSSEKLFF.

The CDR3 sequence is CASSPSGNTIYF. In DNA, the CDR3 is TGTGCCAGCAGCCCTTCTGGAAACACCATATATTTT. The V and J genes are TRBV12-3 or TRBV12-4 and TRBJ1-3, with no clear D. This CDR3 has 12 residues. Trimming removed 6 bases at V and 1 base at J, with 4 bases between.

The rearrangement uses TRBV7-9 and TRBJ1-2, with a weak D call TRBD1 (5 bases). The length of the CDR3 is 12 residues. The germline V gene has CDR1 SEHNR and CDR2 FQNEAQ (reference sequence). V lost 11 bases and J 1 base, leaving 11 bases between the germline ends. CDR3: CAGQPLNYGYTF. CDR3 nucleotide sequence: TGTGCCGGACAACCCCTTAACTATGGCTACACCTTC. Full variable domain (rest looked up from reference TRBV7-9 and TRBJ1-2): DTGVSQNPRHKITKRGQNVTFRCDPISEHNRLYWYRQTLGQGPEFLTYFQNEAQLEKSRLLSDRFSAERPKGSFSTLEIQRTEQGDSAMYLCAGQPLNYGYTFGSGTRLTVV.